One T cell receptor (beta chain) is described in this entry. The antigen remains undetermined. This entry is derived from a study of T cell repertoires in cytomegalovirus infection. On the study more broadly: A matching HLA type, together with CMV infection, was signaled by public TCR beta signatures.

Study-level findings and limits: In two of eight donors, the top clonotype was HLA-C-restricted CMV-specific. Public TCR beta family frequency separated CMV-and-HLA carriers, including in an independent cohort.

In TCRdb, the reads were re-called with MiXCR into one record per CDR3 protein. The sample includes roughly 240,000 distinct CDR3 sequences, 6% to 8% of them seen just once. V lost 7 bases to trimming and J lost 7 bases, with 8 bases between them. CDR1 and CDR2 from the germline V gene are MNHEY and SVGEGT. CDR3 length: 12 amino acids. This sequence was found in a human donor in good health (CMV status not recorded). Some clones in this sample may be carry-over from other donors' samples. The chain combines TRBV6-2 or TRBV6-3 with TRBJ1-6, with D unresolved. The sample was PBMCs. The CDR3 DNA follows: TGTGCCAGCAATCCCGGAAATTCACCCCTCCACTTT. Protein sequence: CASNPGNSPLHF.